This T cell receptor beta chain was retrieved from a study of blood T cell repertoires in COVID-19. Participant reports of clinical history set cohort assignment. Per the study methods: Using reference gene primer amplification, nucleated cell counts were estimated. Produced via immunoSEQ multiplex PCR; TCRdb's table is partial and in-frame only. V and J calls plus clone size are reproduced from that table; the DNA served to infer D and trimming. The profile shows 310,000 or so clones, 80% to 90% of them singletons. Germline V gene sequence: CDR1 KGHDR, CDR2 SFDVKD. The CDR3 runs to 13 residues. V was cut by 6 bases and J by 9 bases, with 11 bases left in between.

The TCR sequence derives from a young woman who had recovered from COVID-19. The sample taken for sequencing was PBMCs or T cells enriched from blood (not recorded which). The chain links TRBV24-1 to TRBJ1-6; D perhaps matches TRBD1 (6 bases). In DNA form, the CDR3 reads TGTGCCACCAGTAGGTCAGGGGTTTCACCCCTCCACTTT. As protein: CATSRSGVSPLHF.